The rows below give T cell receptor beta chains drawn from one sample of a study of T cell responses to AZD1222 COVID-19 vaccine. Clones were sequenced by immunoSEQ multiplex PCR, and TCRdb holds only the in-frame ones, with some missing. The sample lists fewer than 95,000 clones, approximately 90% seen once, with 8% in the top ten. This specimen consisted of peripheral blood, obtained 28 days after the second AZD1222 dose. These receptors originate from an adult who received the AZD1222 COVID-19 vaccine. Both conserved end residues are part of each CDR3. The order of the fields is CDR3 protein, V gene.

CDR3 protein: CASSHLQRRRGMSYEQYF
V gene: TRBV4-1

CDR3 protein: CASSRTSGTDTQYF
V gene: TRBV7-9

CDR3 protein: CASSFSGDTSPLHF
V gene: TRBV27

CDR3 protein: CASSVGSGTGKNIQYF
V gene: TRBV9

CDR3 protein: CSVEGQTYEQYF
V gene: TRBV29-1

CDR3 protein: CASSLARHYGYTF
V gene: TRBV6-2/TRBV6-3

CDR3 protein: CASSMGGSGANTGELFF
V gene: TRBV19

CDR3 protein: CATSDPSGGYEQYF
V gene: TRBV24-1

CDR3 protein: CASSQEGGLRTHTEAFF
V gene: TRBV4-1

CDR3 protein: CASSGSNQPQHF
V gene: TRBV3-1/TRBV3-2

CDR3 protein: CASSPRPNSNTGELFF
V gene: TRBV7-2

CDR3 protein: CASSLDGDSNQPQHF
V gene: TRBV5-1